Listed here are 22 T cell receptor beta chains from one sample, sequenced in a study of T-cell memory formation after mild COVID-19. TCRdb re-called the 5' RACE reads with MiXCR, one entry per CDR3 protein. The sample has about 150,000 distinct CDR3 sequences, over 6% seen once; the top ten hold approximately 2%. The sequenced sample was PBMCs or a T cell subset sorted from them (not recorded which). These receptors all come from an adult woman who had mild COVID-19 (a few samples of this study predate the infection). Cell type and time point are not known.

This clonotype was found a few times. The chain carries TRBV5-1 and TRBJ2-1; the match to TRBD2 covers 12 bases. J was trimmed by 5 bases and V by 0 bases; bases with no gene match: 6. The CDR3 runs 17 residues. Germline lookup yields CDR1 SGHRS and CDR2 YFSETQ. CDR3 loop: CASSLVLAGGLNNEQFF. The CDR3 DNA reads as TGCGCCAGCAGCTTGGTACTAGCGGGGGGCTTAAACAATGAGCAGTTCTTC. Full variable domain (outside the CDR3, taken from reference TRBV5-1 and TRBJ2-1): KAGVTQTPRYLIKTRGQQVTLSCSPISGHRSVSWYQQTPGQGLQFLFEYFSETQRNKGNFPGRFSGRQFSNSRSEMNVSTLELGDSALYLCASSLVLAGGLNNEQFFGPGTRLTVL.

V gene TRBV30 combines with J gene TRBJ2-7, with D possibly being TRBD1 (6 bases). Germline assignment: CDR1 GTSNPN and CDR2 SVGIG (reference sequence). Trimming removed 2 bases at V and 2 bases at J, with 19 bases between. The CDR3 is 16 amino acids. This CDR3 is CAWSTRQGRRPYEQYF. The CDR3 DNA follows: TGTGCCTGGAGTACCCGCCAGGGGCGTCGGCCCTACGAGCAGTACTTC.

This clonotype was seen repeatedly, ten times or more. The DNA of the CDR3 is TGTGCCAGCAGCTTATGGGGGGCTTACAATGAGCAGTTCTTC. This sequence encodes CASSLWGAYNEQFF. The gene calls are TRBV5-5 and TRBJ2-1; D may correspond to TRBD1 or TRBD2 (6 bases each). Germline V gene data show CDR1 as SGHKS and CDR2 as YYEKEE (reference sequence). CDR3 length equals 14 residues. V shed 2 bases and J shed 4 bases, with 10 bases lying between them.

The chain has TRBV7-9 and TRBJ1-1; D is unresolved. The CDR3 extends over 15 amino acids. Germline CDR1 is SEHNR and CDR2 is FQNEAQ (reference sequence). V was pared by 0 bases and J by 3 bases, with 11 bases between. The CDR3 is CASSLAFSVYTEAFF. CDR3 in DNA: TGTGCCAGCAGCTTAGCGTTTAGTGTGTACACTGAAGCTTTCTTT.

The table lists this clonotype with many counts. The genes are TRBV7-8 and TRBJ2-7; D perhaps matches TRBD1 (6 bases). This CDR3 is built from 13 residues. Per germline, CDR1 SGHVS and CDR2 FQNEAQ. The germline V and J ends were trimmed by 4 bases and 3 bases, with 10 bases remaining between them. The CDR3 DNA is TGTGCCAGCAGCTGGACAGTATACTACGAGCAGTACTTC. Residues: CASSWTVYYEQYF.

This clonotype came up many times. The V and J genes are TRBV7-9 and TRBJ2-7; a possible D gene is TRBD2 (5 bases). The germline V and J ends were trimmed by 5 bases and 2 bases, with 13 bases remaining between them. Germline CDR1 SEHNR, CDR2 FQNEAQ (reference sequence). The CDR3 has 14 amino acids. The CDR3 protein is CASSPVEGPYEQYF. The CDR3 DNA is TGTGCCAGCAGCCCTGTTGAGGGTCCCTACGAGCAGTACTTC.

This clonotype has at least ten counts. The V gene is TRBV5-5, the J gene TRBJ2-5, with a weak D call TRBD1 (6 bases). CDR3 length equals 16 residues. V gave up 4 bases and J gave up 1 base, with 17 bases separating them. Germline lookup yields CDR1 SGHKS and CDR2 YYEKEE (reference sequence). CDR3 bases: TGTGCCAGCAGCGTGACCCTGGCAGGGGCCCAAGAGACCCAGTACTTC. Translation: CASSVTLAGAQETQYF.

This clonotype came up a few times. The chain links TRBV5-4 to TRBJ2-7; D gene unclear. Per germline, CDR1 SGHNT and CDR2 YYREEE (reference sequence). V shed 4 bases and J shed 5 bases, with 13 bases lying between them. The CDR3 length is 13 residues. The CDR3 is CASSTYEYDEQYF. The CDR3 nucleotides read TGTGCCAGCAGCACCTACGAGTACGACGAGCAGTACTTC.

This clonotype has just a few counts. The rearrangement uses TRBV3-1 and TRBJ1-1; D ambiguous. Germline CDR1 LGHDT, CDR2 YNNKEL (reference sequence). This CDR3 has 14 residues. With 1 base removed from V and 1 base from J, the gap between germline ends came to 7 bases. The CDR3, as DNA: TGTGCCAGCAGCCAAGGGGCGGAGAACACTGAAGCTTTCTTT. It translates to CASSQGAENTEAFF.

This clonotype was found a few times. V usage is TRBV7-9 and J usage is TRBJ2-1; D not resolved. V was cut by 3 bases and J by 0 bases, with 12 bases left in between. Germline CDR1 is SEHNR and CDR2 is FQNEAQ (reference sequence). This CDR3 has 16 amino acids. As DNA, the CDR3 is TGTGCCAGCAGCTTGATTCACTGGTACTCCTACAATGAGCAGTTCTTC. It encodes CASSLIHWYSYNEQFF. Filled out from reference TRBV7-9 and TRBJ2-1, the complete variable domain reads DTGVSQNPRHKITKRGQNVTFRCDPISEHNRLYWYRQTLGQGPEFLTYFQNEAQLEKSRLLSDRFSAERPKGSFSTLEIQRTEQGDSAMYLCASSLIHWYSYNEQFFGPGTRLTVL.

This clonotype has at least ten counts. The V call is TRBV7-9, the J call TRBJ2-7; TRBD2 agrees at 11 bases. In germline, CDR1 is SEHNR, CDR2 FQNEAQ (reference sequence). The CDR3 is 17 residues long. V shed 3 bases and J 2 bases; nucleotides not matched to a gene: 9. As DNA, the CDR3 is TGTGCCAGCAGCTTGAATAGCGGGAGGGCCGCTACCTACGAGCAGTACTTC. It specifies CASSLNSGRAATYEQYF.

This clonotype was seen a handful of times. An end of the junction does not agree with germline; a read error may underlie this. The V gene is TRBV12-3 or TRBV12-4, the J gene TRBJ2-4, with unresolved D. The CDR3 totals 13 residues. CDR3 region: CASSPIGISPRGF. CDR3 bases: TGTGCCAGCAGCCCTATAGGAATAAGCCCAAGAGGCTTC.

The table lists this clonotype with a few counts. V gene TRBV12-3 or TRBV12-4 combines with J gene TRBJ2-6; D ambiguous. The V and J ends lost 2 bases and 0 bases respectively, with 8 bases between them. This CDR3 contains 16 residues. CDR3 nucleotides: TGTGCCAGCAGTTTACAGATGACCTCTGGGGCCAACGTCCTGACTTTC. This encodes CASSLQMTSGANVLTF.

At least ten counts were recorded for this clonotype. V and J are TRBV12-3 or TRBV12-4 and TRBJ2-2; D uncertain. This CDR3 has 15 residues. V was cut by 6 bases and J by 3 bases, with 14 bases left in between. CDR3 nucleotide sequence: TGTGCCAGCAGCATCAGTAGGAGTTACACCGGGGAGCTGTTTTTT. Protein: CASSISRSYTGELFF.

This clonotype was counted many times. The chain uses TRBV29-1 and TRBJ1-1, with no clear D. Trimming took 1 base from V and 8 from J, leaving 17 bases between them. The CDR3 extends over 14 amino acids. CDR1 SQVTM and CDR2 ANQGSEA come from the germline V gene. In DNA, the CDR3 is TGCAGCGTTGAAGTTGCCGCTGGAGGTTTGGAAGCTTTCTTT. Its protein product is CSVEVAAGGLEAFF. Drawing the rest from reference TRBV29-1 and TRBJ1-1, the complete variable domain is SAVISQKPSRDICQRGTSLTIQCQVDSQVTMMFWYRQQPGQSLTLIATANQGSEATYESGFVIDKFPISRPNLTFSTLTVSNMSPEDSSIYLCSVEVAAGGLEAFFGQGTRLTVV.

This clonotype was counted many times. V usage is TRBV2 and J usage is TRBJ2-1; 8 positions match TRBD2. The CDR3 contains 14 residues. With V trimmed by 6 bases and J by 5 bases, 6 bases remained unmatched. The V gene's germline CDR1 is SNHLY and CDR2 FYNNEI. The CDR3 region is CASRLGLANNEQFF. In nucleotides, the CDR3 is TGTGCCAGCAGATTAGGACTAGCAAACAATGAGCAGTTCTTC.

In this sample, this clonotype turned up many times. The rearrangement uses TRBV6-5 and TRBJ2-2, with TRBD2 matching 8 bases. CDR3 length equals 15 residues. Germline V CDR1 and CDR2: MNHEY, SVGAGI. Germline trimming cut 6 bases from V and 6 bases from J; bases unmatched to any gene: 9. CDR3 coding DNA: TGTGCCAGCAGACGGATAGCGGGGTTACCCGGGGAGCTGTTTTTT. Its protein is CASRRIAGLPGELFF.

The V gene is TRBV5-1, the J gene TRBJ1-1; TRBD1 agrees at 8 bases. The V gene end was trimmed by 0 bases and the J gene end by 0 bases; junction bases not matched to a gene: 7. This CDR3 region has 17 residues. Per the germline V gene, CDR1 is SGHRS and CDR2 is YFSETQ. The CDR3 loop reads CASSLGQGARMNTEAFF. Written as DNA, the CDR3 is TGCGCCAGCAGCTTGGGGCAGGGGGCGAGAATGAACACTGAAGCTTTCTTT. Supplemented by reference TRBV5-1 and TRBJ1-1, the full variable domain reads KAGVTQTPRYLIKTRGQQVTLSCSPISGHRSVSWYQQTPGQGLQFLFEYFSETQRNKGNFPGRFSGRQFSNSRSEMNVSTLELGDSALYLCASSLGQGARMNTEAFFGQGTRLTVV.

This clonotype has ten or more counts. V and J are TRBV5-1 and TRBJ2-2; tentatively, D is TRBD2 (5 bases). Trimming cost V 4 bases and J 1 base, with 14 bases left between them. The CDR3 runs 16 residues. Looked up from germline, CDR1 is SGHRS and CDR2 is YFSETQ. The CDR3 sequence is CASSPARGMNTGELFF. The CDR3 DNA reads as TGCGCCAGCAGCCCGGCTAGAGGGATGAACACCGGGGAGCTGTTTTTT.

This clonotype was observed a handful of times. The gene calls are TRBV20-1 and TRBJ2-5; D is possibly TRBD2 (5 bases). The germline V and J ends were trimmed by 5 bases and 2 bases, with 15 bases remaining between them. Looked up from germline, CDR1 is DFQATT and CDR2 is SNEGSKA (reference sequence). The CDR3 runs to 14 residues. The CDR3: CSAPPYGKQETQYF. The CDR3 DNA reads as TGCAGTGCTCCCCCATACGGGAAACAAGAGACCCAGTACTTC.

This clonotype was seen repeatedly, ten times or more. The chain employs TRBV13 and TRBJ2-3; possible D gene TRBD2, 5 bases. Germline CDR1 reads PRHDT; CDR2 reads FYEKMQ (reference sequence). Trimming shortened V by 0 bases and J by 4 bases, and 14 bases separated the two germline ends. The CDR3 extends over 16 amino acids. The CDR3 DNA sequence: TGTGCCAGCAGCTTAGGGCTAGCCCTTAGCCCAGATACGCAGTATTTT. This sequence encodes CASSLGLALSPDTQYF. The variable domain in full, with the rest retrieved from reference TRBV13 and TRBJ2-3, is AAGVIQSPRHLIKEKRETATLKCYPIPRHDTVYWYQQGPGQDPQFLISFYEKMQSDKGSIPDRFSAQQFSDYHSELNMSSLELGDSALYFCASSLGLALSPDTQYFGPGTRLTVL.

V and J are TRBV7-6 and TRBJ2-3; D possibly corresponds to TRBD2 (6 bases). The CDR3 totals 15 residues. The V end was cut by 3 bases, the J end by 3 bases, with 13 bases between. Germline V gene lookup returns CDR1 SGHVS and CDR2 FNYEAQ. This chain's CDR3 is CASSFGGRRTDTQYF. DNA for the CDR3: TGTGCCAGCAGCTTCGGGGGACGCCGAACAGATACGCAGTATTTT.